This TCR beta chain was observed in a study of T cell responses to AZD1222 COVID-19 vaccine. Trimming pared 4 bases from V and 7 bases from J, leaving 8 bases between. In germline, CDR1 is SEHNR, CDR2 FQNEAQ (reference sequence). CDR3 length: 13 residues. TCRdb's copy holds only in-frame clones and misses some; the assay was immunoSEQ multiplex PCR. This table holds roughly 96,000 clones, approximately 90% found once. This TCR came from an adult in good health. V and J are TRBV7-9 and TRBJ1-6; D gene uncertain. The source was peripheral blood, collected on day 0 of AZD1222 vaccination. CDR3 sequence reads: CASSSGWNSPLHF. The CDR3 nucleotides read TGTGCCAGCAGCTCCGGATGGAATTCACCCCTCCACTTT.